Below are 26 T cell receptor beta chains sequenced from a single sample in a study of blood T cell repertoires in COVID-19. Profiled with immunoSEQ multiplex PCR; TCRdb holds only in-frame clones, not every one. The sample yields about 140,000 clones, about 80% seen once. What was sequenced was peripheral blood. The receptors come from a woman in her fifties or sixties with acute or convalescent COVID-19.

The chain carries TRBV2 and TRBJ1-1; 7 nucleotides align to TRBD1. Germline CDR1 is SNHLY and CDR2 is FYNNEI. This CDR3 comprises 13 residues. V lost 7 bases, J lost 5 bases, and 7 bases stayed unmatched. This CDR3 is CASTRDRETEAFF. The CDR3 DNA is TGTGCCAGCACCCGAGACAGGGAGACTGAAGCTTTCTTT.

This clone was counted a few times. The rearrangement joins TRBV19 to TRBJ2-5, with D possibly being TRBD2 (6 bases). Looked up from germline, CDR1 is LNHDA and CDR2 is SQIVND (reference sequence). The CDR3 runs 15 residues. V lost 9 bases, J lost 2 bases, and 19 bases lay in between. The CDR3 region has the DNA TGTGCCAGCACCCTGACGGGGGAGATACAAGAGACCCAGTACTTC. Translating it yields CASTLTGEIQETQYF. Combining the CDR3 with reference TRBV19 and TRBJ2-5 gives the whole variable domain DGGITQSPKYLFRKEGQNVTLSCEQNLNHDAMYWYRQDPGQGLRLIYYSQIVNDFQKGDIAEGYSVSREKKESFPLTVTSAQKNPTAFYLCASTLTGEIQETQYFGPGTRLLVL.

Written as DNA, the CDR3 is TGTGCCACCAGCCTCGGGGGTAGAACTGAAGCTTTCTTT. This translates into CATSLGGRTEAFF. The chain carries TRBV24-1 and TRBJ1-1; perhaps TRBD1 as D (5 bases). V shed 7 bases and J shed 5 bases, with 13 bases lying between them. Per germline, CDR1 KGHDR and CDR2 SFDVKD. The CDR3 covers 13 residues.

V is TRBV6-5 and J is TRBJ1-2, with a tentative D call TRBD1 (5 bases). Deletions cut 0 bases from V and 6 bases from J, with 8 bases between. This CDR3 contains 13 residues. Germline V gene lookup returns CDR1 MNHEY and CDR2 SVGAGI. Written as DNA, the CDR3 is TGTGCCAGCAGTTACTCACTCAGGGATGGCTACACCTTC. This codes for CASSYSLRDGYTF.

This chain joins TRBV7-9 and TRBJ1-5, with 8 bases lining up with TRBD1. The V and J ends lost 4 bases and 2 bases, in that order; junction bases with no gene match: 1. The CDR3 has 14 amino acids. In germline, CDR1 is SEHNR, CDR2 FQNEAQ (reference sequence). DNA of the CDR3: TGTGCCAGCAGCTCGGGACAGGGCAATCAGCCCCAGCATTTT. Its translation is CASSSGQGNQPQHF.

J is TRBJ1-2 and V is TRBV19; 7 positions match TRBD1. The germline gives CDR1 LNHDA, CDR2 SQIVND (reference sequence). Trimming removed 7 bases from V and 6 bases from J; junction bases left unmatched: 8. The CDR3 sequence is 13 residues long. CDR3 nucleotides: TGTGCCAGTAAAATACAGGGGCGCGATGGCTACACCTTC. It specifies CASKIQGRDGYTF.

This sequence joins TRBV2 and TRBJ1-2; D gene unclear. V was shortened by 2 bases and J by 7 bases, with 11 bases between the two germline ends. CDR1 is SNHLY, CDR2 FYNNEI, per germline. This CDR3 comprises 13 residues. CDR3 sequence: CASSESGRAGYTF. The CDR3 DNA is TGTGCCAGCAGTGAAAGCGGCCGGGCTGGCTACACCTTC.

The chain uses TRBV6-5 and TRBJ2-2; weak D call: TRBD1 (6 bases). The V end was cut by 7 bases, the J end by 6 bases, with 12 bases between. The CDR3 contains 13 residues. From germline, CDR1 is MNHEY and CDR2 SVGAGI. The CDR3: CASTVDRPGELFF. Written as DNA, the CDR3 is TGTGCCAGCACTGTCGACAGGCCCGGGGAGCTGTTTTTT.

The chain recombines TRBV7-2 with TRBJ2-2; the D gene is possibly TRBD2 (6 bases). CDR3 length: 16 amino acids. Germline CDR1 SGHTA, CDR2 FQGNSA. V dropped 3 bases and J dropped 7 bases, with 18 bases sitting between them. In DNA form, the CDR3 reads TGTGCCAGCAGCTTGGCAAGTCGAGGAGCGGGCGGGGAGCTGTTTTTT. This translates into CASSLASRGAGGELFF.

In DNA, the CDR3 is TGTGCCAGCAGTTTCGGTTGGGGGGGTCCCGGAAACACCATATATTTT. Protein: CASSFGWGGPGNTIYF. The chain has TRBV28 and TRBJ1-3; D may be TRBD1 (5 bases). The CDR3 is 16 residues long. Germline lookup yields CDR1 MDHEN and CDR2 SYDVKM. V gave up 3 bases and J gave up 4 bases, with 16 bases separating them.

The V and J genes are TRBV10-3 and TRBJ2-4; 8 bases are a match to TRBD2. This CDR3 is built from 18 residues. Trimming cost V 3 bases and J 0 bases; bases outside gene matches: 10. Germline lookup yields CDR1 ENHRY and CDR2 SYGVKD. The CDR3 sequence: CAISDPGRADLAKNIQYF. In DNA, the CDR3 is TGTGCCATCAGTGATCCCGGGAGGGCCGACTTAGCCAAAAACATTCAGTACTTC.

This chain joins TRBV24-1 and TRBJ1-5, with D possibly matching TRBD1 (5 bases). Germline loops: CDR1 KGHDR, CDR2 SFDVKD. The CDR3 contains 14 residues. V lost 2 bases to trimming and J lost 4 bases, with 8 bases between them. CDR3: CATSDSQGNQPQHF. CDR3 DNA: TGTGCCACCAGTGATTCCCAGGGAAATCAGCCCCAGCATTTT.

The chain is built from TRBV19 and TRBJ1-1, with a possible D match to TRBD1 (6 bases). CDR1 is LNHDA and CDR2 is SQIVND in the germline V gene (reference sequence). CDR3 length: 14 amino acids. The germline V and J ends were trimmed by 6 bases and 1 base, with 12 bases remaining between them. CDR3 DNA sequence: TGTGCCAGTAGAGCCGACAGGTGGAACACTGAAGCTTTCTTT. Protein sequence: CASRADRWNTEAFF.

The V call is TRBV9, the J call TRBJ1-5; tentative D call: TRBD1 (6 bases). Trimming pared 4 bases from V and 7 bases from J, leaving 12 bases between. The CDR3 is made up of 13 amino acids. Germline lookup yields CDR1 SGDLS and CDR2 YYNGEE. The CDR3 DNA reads TGTGCCAGCAGCCAATTTCAGGGGCAGCCCCAGCATTTT. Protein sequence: CASSQFQGQPQHF.

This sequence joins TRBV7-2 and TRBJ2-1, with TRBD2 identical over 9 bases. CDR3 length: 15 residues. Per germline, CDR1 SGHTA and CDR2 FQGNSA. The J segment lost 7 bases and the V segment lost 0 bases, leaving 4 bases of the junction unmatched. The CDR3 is CASSLAGLAANEQFF. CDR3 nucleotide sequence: TGTGCCAGCAGCTTAGCGGGACTAGCTGCTAATGAGCAGTTCTTC. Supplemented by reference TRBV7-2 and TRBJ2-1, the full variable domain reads GAGVSQSPSNKVTEKGKDVELRCDPISGHTALYWYRQSLGQGLEFLIYFQGNSAPDKSGLPSDRFSAERTGGSVSTLTIQRTQQEDSAVYLCASSLAGLAANEQFFGPGTRLTVL.

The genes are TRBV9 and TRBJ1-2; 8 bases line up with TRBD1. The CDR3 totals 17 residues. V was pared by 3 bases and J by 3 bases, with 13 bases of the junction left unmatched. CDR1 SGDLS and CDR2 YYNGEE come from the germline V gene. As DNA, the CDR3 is TGTGCCAGCAGCGCTGGGGCGGACAGGGCCGATCACTATGGCTACACCTTC. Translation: CASSAGADRADHYGYTF.

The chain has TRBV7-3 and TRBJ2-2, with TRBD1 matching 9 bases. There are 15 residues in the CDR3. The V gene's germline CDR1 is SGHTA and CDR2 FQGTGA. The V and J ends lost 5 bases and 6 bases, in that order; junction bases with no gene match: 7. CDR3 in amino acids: CASSPTQGAAGELFF. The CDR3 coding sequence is TGTGCCAGCAGCCCGACACAGGGGGCGGCCGGGGAGCTGTTTTTT.

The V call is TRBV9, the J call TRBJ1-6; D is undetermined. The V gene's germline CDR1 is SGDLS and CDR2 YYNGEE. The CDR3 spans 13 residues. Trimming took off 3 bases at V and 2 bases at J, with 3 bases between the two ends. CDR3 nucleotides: TGTGCCAGCAGCGCGGCCTATAATTCACCCCTCCACTTT. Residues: CASSAAYNSPLHF.

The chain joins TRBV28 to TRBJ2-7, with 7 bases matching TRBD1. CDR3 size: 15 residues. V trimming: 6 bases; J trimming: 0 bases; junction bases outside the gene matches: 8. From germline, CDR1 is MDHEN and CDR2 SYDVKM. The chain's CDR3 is CASRNPGQSSYEQYF. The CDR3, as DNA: TGTGCCAGCAGAAACCCGGGACAGAGCTCCTACGAGCAGTACTTC.

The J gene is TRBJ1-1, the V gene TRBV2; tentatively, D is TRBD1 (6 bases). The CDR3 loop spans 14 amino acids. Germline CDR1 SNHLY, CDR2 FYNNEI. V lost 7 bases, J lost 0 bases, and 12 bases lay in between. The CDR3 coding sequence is TGTGCCAGCACCACAGGGAAAATGAACACTGAAGCTTTCTTT. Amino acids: CASTTGKMNTEAFF.

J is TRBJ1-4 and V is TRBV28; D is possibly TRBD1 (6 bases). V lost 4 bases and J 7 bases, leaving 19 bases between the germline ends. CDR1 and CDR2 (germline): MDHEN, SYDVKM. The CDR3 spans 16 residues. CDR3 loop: CASSSGSIGTREKLFF. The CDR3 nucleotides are TGTGCCAGCAGTTCCGGATCAATCGGGACACGTGAAAAACTGTTTTTT.

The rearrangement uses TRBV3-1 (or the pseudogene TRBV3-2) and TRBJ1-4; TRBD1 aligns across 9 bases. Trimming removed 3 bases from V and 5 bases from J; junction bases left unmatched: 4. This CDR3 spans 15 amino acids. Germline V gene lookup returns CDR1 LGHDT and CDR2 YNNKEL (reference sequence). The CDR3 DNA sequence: TGTGCCAGCAGCCAGCGACAGGGGGTGAATGAAAAACTGTTTTTT. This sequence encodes CASSQRQGVNEKLFF.

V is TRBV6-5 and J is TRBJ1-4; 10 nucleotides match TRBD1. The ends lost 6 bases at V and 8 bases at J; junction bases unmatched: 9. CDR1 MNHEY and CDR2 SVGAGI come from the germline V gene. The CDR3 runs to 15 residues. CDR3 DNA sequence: TGTGCCAGCAGCCCCTCTGGACAGGGGGGCGAAAAACTGTTTTTT. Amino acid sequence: CASSPSGQGGEKLFF.

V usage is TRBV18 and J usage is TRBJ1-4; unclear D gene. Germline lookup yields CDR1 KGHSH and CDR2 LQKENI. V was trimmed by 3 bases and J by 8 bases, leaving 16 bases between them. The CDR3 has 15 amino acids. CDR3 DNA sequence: TGTGCCAGCTCACCGGCCCTGTCGGGTCGGGAAAAACTGTTTTTT. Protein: CASSPALSGREKLFF.

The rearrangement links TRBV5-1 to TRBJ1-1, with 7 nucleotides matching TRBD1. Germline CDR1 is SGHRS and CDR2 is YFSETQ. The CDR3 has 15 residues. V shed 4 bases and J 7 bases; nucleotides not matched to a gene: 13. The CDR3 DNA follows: TGCGCCAGCAGCCTACGACAGGGCGACAGCTATGAAGCTTTCTTT. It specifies CASSLRQGDSYEAFF.

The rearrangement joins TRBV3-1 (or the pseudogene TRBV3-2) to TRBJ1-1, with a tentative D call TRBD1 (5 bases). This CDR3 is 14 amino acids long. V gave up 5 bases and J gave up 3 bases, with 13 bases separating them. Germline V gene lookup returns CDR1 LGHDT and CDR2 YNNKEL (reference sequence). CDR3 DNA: TGTGCCAGCAGCAGCCTGGGAGGGGACACTGAAGCTTTCTTT. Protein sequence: CASSSLGGDTEAFF.